This TCR beta chain was captured by sequencing in a study of blood T cell repertoires in COVID-19. Study context: Samples taken during acute and convalescent COVID-19 were collected in the United States, Italy and Spain. PBMCs, B-cell-depleted T cells, or T cells provided the cDNA or gDNA that made up the material.

Living in 25 or so US areas, the participants were between roughly 18 and 89 years of age. Those designated as exposed participants met a COVID-19 case within 2 weeks before study entry. This clone was counted a few times. This CDR3 region has 14 residues. From germline, CDR1 is MNHEY and CDR2 SMNVEV (reference sequence). Trimming removed 6 bases from V and 2 bases from J; junction bases left unmatched: 3. The repertoire was sequenced with immunoSEQ multiplex PCR; TCRdb's copy has only in-frame clones and lacks some. The sample lists fewer than 350,000 clones; less than 85% were seen once. The clonotype comes from a woman aged 30 to 39 who had been exposed to COVID-19. Sample: PBMCs or T cells enriched from blood (not recorded which). This chain links TRBV27 with TRBJ2-3; TRBD1 aligns across 9 bases. CDR3: CASRGQGYTDTQYF. The CDR3 DNA reads as TGTGCCAGCAGGGGACAGGGTTACACAGATACGCAGTATTTT.